This T cell receptor (beta chain) was identified during a study of metastatic and nonmetastatic thyroid tumors. Study-wide results and caveats: According to reports, the diversity of TCR beta was significantly higher in malignant thyroid tumors than in benign nodules, and this held in both blood and tumor samples.

From its first to its last residue, the CDR3 has 8 amino acids. Looked up from germline, CDR1 is MNHNS and CDR2 is SASEGT. This clone turned up a few times. What it binds is not known. Without the conserved terminal phenylalanine or tryptophan, this CDR3 likely stems from a read error. The limits of the CDR3 on the DNA are not certain, so only TCRdb's listed CDR3 is given. Each patient went into thyroid surgery without having received any treatment. TCRdb reprocessed the PCR reads via MiXCR. The table lists over 14,000 clones, roughly 24% of them singletons. The receptor's source is a female donor with papillary thyroid cancer or a benign thyroid nodule (not recorded which). Some clones in this sample may be carry-over from other donors' samples. The sequenced material came from tumor tissue. The chain recombines TRBV6-1 with TRBJ2-7; TRBD2, the table's D call, lacks a check against the DNA. The CDR3 sequence: CAISRIAG.